This TCR beta chain came from a study of blood T cell repertoires in COVID-19. The overall study: PBMCs, B-cell-depleted T cells, or T cells were the source of the cDNA or gDNA that made up the material.

The authors' processing: Nucleated cell number was recorded as an estimate derived from reference gene primer amplification. TCRdb keeps only in-frame clones here, not all; method: immunoSEQ multiplex PCR. The DNA was the basis for D and trimming; V, J and clone size are from that table. The table shows roughly 200,000 clones, with about 83% occurring only once. Seattle cases were enrolled at active infection and followed longitudinally. The CDR3 is 13 amino acids. The V end lost 6 bases, the J end lost 8 bases, and 16 bases lay between the germline ends. The germline V gene encodes CDR1 SNHLY and CDR2 FYNNEI.

This TCR came from a woman aged 25 to 39 with COVID-19, enrolled during active disease. The chain uses TRBV2 and TRBJ1-2; no definite D call. The sample was peripheral blood. The CDR3 region is CASSTGERPGYTF. The CDR3 DNA reads TGTGCCAGCAGCACCGGGGAGCGTCCCGGCTACACCTTC.